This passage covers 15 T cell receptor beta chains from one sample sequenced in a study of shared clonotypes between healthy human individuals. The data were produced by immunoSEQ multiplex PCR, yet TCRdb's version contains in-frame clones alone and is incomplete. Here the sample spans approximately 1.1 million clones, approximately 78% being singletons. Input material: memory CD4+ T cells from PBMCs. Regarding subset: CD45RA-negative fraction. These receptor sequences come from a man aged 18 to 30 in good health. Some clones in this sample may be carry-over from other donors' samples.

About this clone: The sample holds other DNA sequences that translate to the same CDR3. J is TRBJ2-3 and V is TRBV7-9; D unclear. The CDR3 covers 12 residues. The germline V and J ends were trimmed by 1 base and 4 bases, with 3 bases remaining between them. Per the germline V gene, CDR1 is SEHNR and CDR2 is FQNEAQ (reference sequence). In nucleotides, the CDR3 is TGTGCCAGCAGCTTAGTCGCAGATACGCAGTATTTT. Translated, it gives CASSLVADTQYF. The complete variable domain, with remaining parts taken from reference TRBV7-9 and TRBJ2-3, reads DTGVSQNPRHKITKRGQNVTFRCDPISEHNRLYWYRQTLGQGPEFLTYFQNEAQLEKSRLLSDRFSAERPKGSFSTLEIQRTEQGDSAMYLCASSLVADTQYFGPGTRLTVL.

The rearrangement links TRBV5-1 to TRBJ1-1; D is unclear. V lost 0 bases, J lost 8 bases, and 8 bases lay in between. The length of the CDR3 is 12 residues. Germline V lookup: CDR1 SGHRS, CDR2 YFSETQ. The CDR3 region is CASSLGISEAFF. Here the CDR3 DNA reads TGCGCCAGCAGCTTGGGGATCAGCGAAGCTTTCTTT.

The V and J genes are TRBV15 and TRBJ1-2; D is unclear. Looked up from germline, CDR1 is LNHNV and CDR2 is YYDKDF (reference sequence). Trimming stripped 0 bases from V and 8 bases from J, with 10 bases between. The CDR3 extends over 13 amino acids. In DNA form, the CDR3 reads TGTGCCACCAGCAGAGAATTGATTGGAGGCTACACCTTC. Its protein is CATSRELIGGYTF. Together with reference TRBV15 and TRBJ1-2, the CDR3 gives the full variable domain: DAMVIQNPRYQVTQFGKPVTLSCSQTLNHNVMYWYQQKSSQAPKLLFHYYDKDFNNEADTPDNFQSRRPNTSFCFLDIRSPGLGDTAMYLCATSRELIGGYTFGSGTRLTVV.

DNA for the CDR3: TGTGCCAGCGGTTCCACAGATACGCAGTATTTT. It is translated as CASGSTDTQYF. This rearrangement joins TRBV28 to TRBJ2-3; D remains ambiguous. Trimming removed 8 bases from V and 2 bases from J, with 5 bases in between. Germline CDR1 is MDHEN and CDR2 is SYDVKM. The CDR3 extends over 11 amino acids.

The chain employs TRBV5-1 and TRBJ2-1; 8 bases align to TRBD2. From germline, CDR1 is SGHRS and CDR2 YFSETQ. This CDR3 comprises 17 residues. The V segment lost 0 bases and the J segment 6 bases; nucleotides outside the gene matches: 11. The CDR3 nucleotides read TGCGCCAGCAGCTTGGCCAGCGGGAGCCCCCTTGTCAATGAGCAGTTCTTC. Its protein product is CASSLASGSPLVNEQFF. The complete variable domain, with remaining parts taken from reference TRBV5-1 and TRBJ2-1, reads KAGVTQTPRYLIKTRGQQVTLSCSPISGHRSVSWYQQTPGQGLQFLFEYFSETQRNKGNFPGRFSGRQFSNSRSEMNVSTLELGDSALYLCASSLASGSPLVNEQFFGPGTRLTVL.

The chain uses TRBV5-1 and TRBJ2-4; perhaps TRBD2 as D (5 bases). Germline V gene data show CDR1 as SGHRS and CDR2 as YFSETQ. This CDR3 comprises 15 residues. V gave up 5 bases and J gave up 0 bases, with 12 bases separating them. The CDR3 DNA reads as TGCGCCAGCAGTGGAGGAACACTAGCCAAAAACATTCAGTACTTC. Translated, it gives CASSGGTLAKNIQYF.

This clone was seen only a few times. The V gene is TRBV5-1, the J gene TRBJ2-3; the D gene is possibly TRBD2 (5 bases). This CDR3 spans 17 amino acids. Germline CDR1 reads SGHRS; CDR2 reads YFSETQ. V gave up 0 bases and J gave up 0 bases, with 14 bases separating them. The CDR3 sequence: CASSLESRAPSTDTQYF. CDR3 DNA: TGCGCCAGCAGCTTGGAGTCGCGGGCCCCTAGCACAGATACGCAGTATTTT. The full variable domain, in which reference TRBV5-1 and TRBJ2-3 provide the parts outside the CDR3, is KAGVTQTPRYLIKTRGQQVTLSCSPISGHRSVSWYQQTPGQGLQFLFEYFSETQRNKGNFPGRFSGRQFSNSRSEMNVSTLELGDSALYLCASSLESRAPSTDTQYFGPGTRLTVL.

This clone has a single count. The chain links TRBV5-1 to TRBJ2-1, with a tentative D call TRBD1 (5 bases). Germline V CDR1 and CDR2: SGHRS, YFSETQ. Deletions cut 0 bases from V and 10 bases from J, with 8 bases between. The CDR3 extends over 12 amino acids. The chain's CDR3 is CASSLAQAEQFF. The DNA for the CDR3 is TGCGCCAGCAGCTTGGCACAGGCGGAGCAGTTCTTC.

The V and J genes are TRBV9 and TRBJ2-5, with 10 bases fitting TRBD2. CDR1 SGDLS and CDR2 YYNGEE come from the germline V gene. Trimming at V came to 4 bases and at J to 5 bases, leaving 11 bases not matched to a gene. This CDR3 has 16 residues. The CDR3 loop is CASSPRTSGGWETQYF. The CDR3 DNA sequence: TGTGCCAGCAGCCCACGGACTAGCGGAGGGTGGGAGACCCAGTACTTC.

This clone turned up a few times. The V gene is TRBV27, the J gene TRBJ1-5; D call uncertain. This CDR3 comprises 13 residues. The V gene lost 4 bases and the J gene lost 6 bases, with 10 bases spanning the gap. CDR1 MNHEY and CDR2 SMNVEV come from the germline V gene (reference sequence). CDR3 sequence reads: CASSSVSGQPQHF. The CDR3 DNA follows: TGTGCCAGCAGTTCCGTAAGCGGTCAGCCCCAGCATTTT.

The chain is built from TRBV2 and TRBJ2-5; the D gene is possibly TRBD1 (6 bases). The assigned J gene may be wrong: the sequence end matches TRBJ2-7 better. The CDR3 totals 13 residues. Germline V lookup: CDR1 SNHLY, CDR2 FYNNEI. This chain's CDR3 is CASTGTYAYEQYF. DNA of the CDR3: TGTGCCAGCACTGGGACATATGCCTACGAGCAGTACTTC.

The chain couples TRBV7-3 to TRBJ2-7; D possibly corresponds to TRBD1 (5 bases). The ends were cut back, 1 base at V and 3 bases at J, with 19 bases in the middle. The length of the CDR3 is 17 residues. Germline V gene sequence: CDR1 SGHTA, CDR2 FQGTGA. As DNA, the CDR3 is TGTGCCAGCAGCTTAATGGGCCCTCCTCAGGGAAACTACGAGCAGTACTTC. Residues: CASSLMGPPQGNYEQYF.

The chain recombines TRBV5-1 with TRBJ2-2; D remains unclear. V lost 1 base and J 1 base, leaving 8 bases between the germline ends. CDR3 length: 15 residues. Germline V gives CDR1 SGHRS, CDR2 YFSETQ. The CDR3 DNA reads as TGCGCCAGCAGCTTGTCGGTCCAGAACACCGGGGAGCTGTTTTTT. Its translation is CASSLSVQNTGELFF.

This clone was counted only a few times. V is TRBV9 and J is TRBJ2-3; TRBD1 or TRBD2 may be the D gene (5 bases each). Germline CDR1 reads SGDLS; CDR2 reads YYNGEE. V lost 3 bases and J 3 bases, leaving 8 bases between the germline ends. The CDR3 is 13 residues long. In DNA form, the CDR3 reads TGTGCCAGCAGCGAGGGACGGACAGATACGCAGTATTTT. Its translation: CASSEGRTDTQYF.

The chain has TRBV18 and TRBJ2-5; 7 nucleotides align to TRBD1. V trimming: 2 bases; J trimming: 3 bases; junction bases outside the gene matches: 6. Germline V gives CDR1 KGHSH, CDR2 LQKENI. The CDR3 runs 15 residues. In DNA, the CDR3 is TGTGCCAGCTCACCATGGGTAGGGGGCGAAGAGACCCAGTACTTC. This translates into CASSPWVGGEETQYF.